Below, 22 T cell receptor beta chains from the same sample are listed, as sequenced in a study of long-term antiretroviral therapy in people with HIV. Assay version v3.0 of immunoSEQ was used, and it was run at survey level. Measured with immunoSEQ multiplex PCR; TCRdb has only the in-frame clones, and not every one. This table holds about 20,000 clones, roughly 92% found once. The sample in question was unsorted PBMCs, obtained 4.4 years after starting antiretroviral therapy. Receptors were obtained from a woman in her fifties or sixties with HIV.

The V gene is TRBV5-1, the J gene TRBJ2-2; D might be TRBD2 (8 bases). The V end was cut by 5 bases, the J end by 0 bases, with 14 bases between. The CDR3 consists of 16 residues. Germline CDR1 and CDR2: SGHRS and YFSETQ. Here the CDR3 DNA reads TGCGCCAGCAGATCAGGGGGACTAGCGAACACCGGGGAGCTGTTTTTT. It translates to CASRSGGLANTGELFF.

The genes are TRBV5-6 and TRBJ2-3; the D gene could be TRBD1 or TRBD2 (6 bases each). Trimming shortened V by 3 bases and J by 4 bases, and 12 bases separated the two germline ends. CDR3 length: 14 residues. The V gene's germline CDR1 is SGHDT and CDR2 YYEEEE. The CDR3 loop reads CASSSTRGADTQYF. The CDR3, as DNA: TGTGCCAGCAGCTCAACGAGGGGGGCAGATACGCAGTATTTT.

The chain employs TRBV5-1 and TRBJ1-4, with TRBD1 as a possible D gene (6 bases). The V gene's germline CDR1 is SGHRS and CDR2 YFSETQ. Trimming left V 2 bases short and J 5 bases short, with 10 bases between. The CDR3 runs to 14 residues. In nucleotides, the CDR3 is TGCGCCAGCAGCTTTCGCAGGGGAAATGAAAAACTGTTTTTT. Its translation: CASSFRRGNEKLFF.

V gene TRBV10-3 combines with J gene TRBJ2-3; 9 nucleotides match TRBD2. The CDR3 sequence is 16 residues long. The germline V gene has CDR1 ENHRY and CDR2 SYGVKD. The V gene end was trimmed by 0 bases and the J gene end by 4 bases; junction bases not matched to a gene: 5. CDR3 region: CAISESRGLAADTQYF. The CDR3 DNA reads as TGTGCCATCAGTGAGTCTCGGGGACTAGCTGCAGATACGCAGTATTTT.

The rearrangement uses TRBV2 and TRBJ1-5; D uncertain. V lost 7 bases and J 5 bases, leaving 15 bases between the germline ends. The CDR3 is made up of 14 amino acids. Germline values: CDR1 SNHLY, CDR2 FYNNEI. The CDR3 is CASTEVNLDQPQHF. The CDR3 coding sequence is TGTGCCAGCACCGAGGTCAACCTCGATCAGCCCCAGCATTTT. Looking up the rest from reference TRBV2 and TRBJ1-5 gives the full variable domain: EPEVTQTPSHQVTQMGQEVILRCVPISNHLYFYWYRQILGQKVEFLVSFYNNEISEKSEIFDDQFSVERPDGSNFTLKIRSTKLEDSAMYFCASTEVNLDQPQHFGDGTRLSIL.

Remarks on this clone: One junction end disagrees with the germline gene, perhaps due to a read error. The chain recombines TRBV7-7 with TRBJ2-3; no clear D. Germline values: CDR1 SSHAT, CDR2 FNYEAQ (reference sequence). This CDR3 has 15 residues. The CDR3 protein is CASSLSTLGADTQYF. CDR3 in DNA: TGTGCTAGCAGCTTATCCACGCTTGGGGCAGATACGCAGTATTTT.

The chain has TRBV6-1 and TRBJ2-5; 7 bases match TRBD2. There are 13 residues in the CDR3. J gave up 4 bases and V 6 bases, and 5 bases lay outside the gene matches. Germline CDR1 and CDR2: MNHNS and SASEGT. CDR3 DNA: TGTGCCAGCAGGGACCCGGGGGGAGAGACCCAGTACTTC. Translation gives CASRDPGGETQYF.

This chain uses TRBV7-2 with TRBJ2-5; the D gene is possibly TRBD1 (6 bases). CDR3 length equals 15 residues. Germline CDR1 reads SGHTA; CDR2 reads FQGNSA. Trimming left V 1 base short and J 2 bases short, with 11 bases between. CDR3 protein: CASSLDRAVQETQYF. CDR3 coding DNA: TGTGCCAGCAGCTTAGACAGGGCGGTTCAAGAGACCCAGTACTTC.

The rearrangement links TRBV7-9 to TRBJ2-7; 7 bases align to TRBD1. Germline trimming cut 1 base from V and 5 bases from J; bases unmatched to any gene: 5. Germline CDR1 reads SEHNR; CDR2 reads FQNEAQ (reference sequence). The CDR3 has 14 residues. The CDR3 here is CASSLGSQGDEQYF. DNA of the CDR3: TGTGCCAGCAGCTTAGGCAGCCAGGGGGACGAGCAGTACTTC. Complete variable domain (other parts from reference TRBV7-9 and TRBJ2-7): DTGVSQNPRHKITKRGQNVTFRCDPISEHNRLYWYRQTLGQGPEFLTYFQNEAQLEKSRLLSDRFSAERPKGSFSTLEIQRTEQGDSAMYLCASSLGSQGDEQYFGPGTRLTVT.

The V and J genes are TRBV19 and TRBJ1-1; 7 bases line up with TRBD1. J lost 2 bases, V lost 8 bases, and 14 bases had no gene match. The CDR3 is 16 residues long. The germline V gene encodes CDR1 LNHDA and CDR2 SQIVND (reference sequence). The CDR3 DNA sequence: TGTGCCAGTCGCTGGACGCGGGACAGTCCAAACACTGAAGCTTTCTTT. Amino acids: CASRWTRDSPNTEAFF.

This chain uses TRBV9 with TRBJ2-7; D remains unclear. CDR3 length: 16 amino acids. V was trimmed by 0 bases and J by 6 bases, leaving 19 bases between them. Germline V gives CDR1 SGDLS, CDR2 YYNGEE. Here the CDR3 reads CASSVDSDPRMAEQYF. CDR3 sequence (DNA): TGTGCCAGCAGCGTAGATTCGGACCCCAGGATGGCCGAGCAGTACTTC.

This clone was counted a single time. The J gene is TRBJ1-4, the V gene TRBV6-5, with D perhaps TRBD1 (5 bases). Germline V CDR1 and CDR2: MNHEY, SVGAGI. The V gene lost 2 bases and the J gene lost 7 bases, with 11 bases spanning the gap. The CDR3 has 14 amino acids. The CDR3: CASSYGRGREKLFF. CDR3 bases: TGTGCCAGCAGTTACGGGAGGGGACGTGAAAAACTGTTTTTT.

This chain joins TRBV9 and TRBJ1-4; D unclear. Trimming took off 0 bases at V and 8 bases at J, with 11 bases between the two ends. In germline, CDR1 is SGDLS, CDR2 YYNGEE. This CDR3 region has 14 residues. CDR3 sequence (DNA): TGTGCCAGCAGCGTAGTCCCAACTGGAGAAAAACTGTTTTTT. Its protein product is CASSVVPTGEKLFF.

CDR3 DNA: TGTGCCACCAGCAGAAGACTAGCGGGGAATCAAGAGACCCAGTACTTC. The encoded protein is CATSRRLAGNQETQYF. This sequence joins TRBV15 and TRBJ2-5; 11 bases line up with TRBD2. The germline CDR1 and CDR2 sequences are LNHNV and YYDKDF (reference sequence). The junction had 4 bases not matched to a gene; V was cut back by 2 bases and J by 2 bases. The CDR3 contains 16 residues. Full variable domain (remainder filled in from reference TRBV15 and TRBJ2-5): DAMVIQNPRYQVTQFGKPVTLSCSQTLNHNVMYWYQQKSSQAPKLLFHYYDKDFNNEADTPDNFQSRRPNTSFCFLDIRSPGLGDTAMYLCATSRRLAGNQETQYFGPGTRLLVL.

The chain combines TRBV6-6 with TRBJ2-3; 11 nucleotides agree with TRBD2. V was clipped by 5 bases and J by 4 bases; unmatched bases: 5. Germline V gives CDR1 MNHNY, CDR2 SVGAGI (reference sequence). The CDR3 has 15 amino acids. The CDR3 nucleotides read TGTGCCAGCAGTGCGACTAGCGGGGCCGCAGATACGCAGTATTTT. This sequence encodes CASSATSGAADTQYF.

The chain combines TRBV14 with TRBJ2-5; 7 nucleotides match TRBD1. CDR3 length equals 13 residues. Germline values: CDR1 SGHDN, CDR2 FVKESK. Unmatched junction bases numbered 5, after V lost 5 bases and J lost 5 bases. CDR3 region: CASSLTGSETQYF. In DNA form, the CDR3 reads TGTGCCAGCAGCTTGACAGGGTCGGAGACCCAGTACTTC.

The J gene is TRBJ2-6, the V gene TRBV5-1; D is uncertain. Trimming shortened V by 6 bases and J by 1 base, and 5 bases separated the two germline ends. Looked up from germline, CDR1 is SGHRS and CDR2 is YFSETQ. The CDR3 is 13 amino acids. The CDR3 DNA is TGCGCCAGCATCGAGTCTGGGGCCAACGTCCTGACTTTC. Translation: CASIESGANVLTF.

The table lists this clone with a count of one. The chain combines TRBV5-6 with TRBJ1-2, with D perhaps TRBD1 (5 bases). The CDR3 has 16 amino acids. Between the trimmed V and J ends, which lost 4 bases and 0 bases, there was a span of 16 bases. Germline CDR1 is SGHDT and CDR2 is YYEEEE. CDR3 bases: TGTGCCAGCAGCGGAACCGGGACGGAAGCTAACTATGGCTACACCTTC. Protein sequence: CASSGTGTEANYGYTF. The complete variable domain, with remaining parts taken from reference TRBV5-6 and TRBJ1-2, reads DAGVTQSPTHLIKTRGQQVTLRCSPKSGHDTVSWYQQALGQGPQFIFQYYEEEERQRGNFPDRFSGHQFPNYSSELNVNALLLGDSALYLCASSGTGTEANYGYTFGSGTRLTVV.

The genes are TRBV20-1 and TRBJ1-5, with 7 bases identical to TRBD1. Germline assignment: CDR1 DFQATT and CDR2 SNEGSKA (reference sequence). V was clipped by 8 bases and J by 6 bases; unmatched bases: 4. This CDR3 has 11 residues. CDR3 DNA sequence: TGCAGTCCGTCAGGGGGTCAGCCCCAGCATTTT. Residues: CSPSGGQPQHF.

This clone was counted once. The chain joins TRBV6-6 to TRBJ1-1; no definite D call. CDR1 MNHNY and CDR2 SVGAGI come from the germline V gene (reference sequence). V was cut by 2 bases and J by 1 base, with 5 bases left in between. This CDR3 has 13 amino acids. CDR3 nucleotide sequence: TGTGCCAGCAGTTACACGAAGAACACTGAAGCTTTCTTT. The encoded protein is CASSYTKNTEAFF.

This clone was found a few times. The CDR3 DNA follows: TGTGCCAGCAGTTCCTGGACAGGGTCAGATCAGCCCCAGCATTTT. Protein: CASSSWTGSDQPQHF. The rearrangement uses TRBV6-1 and TRBJ1-5; TRBD1 agrees at 8 bases. V dropped 5 bases and J dropped 5; count of bases not matched to a gene: 8. Germline CDR1 is MNHNS and CDR2 is SASEGT. The CDR3 is 15 amino acids.

The rearrangement joins TRBV12-5 to TRBJ2-3; D call uncertain. The germline V gene encodes CDR1 LGHNT and CDR2 FRNRAP. This CDR3 has 14 residues. The ends were cut back, 5 bases at V and 6 bases at J, with 15 bases in the middle. CDR3 region: CASGASIPRDTQYF. In nucleotides, the CDR3 is TGTGCTAGTGGTGCTTCTATTCCCCGGGATACGCAGTATTTT.